A selection of T cell receptor beta chains follows, all from one sample in a study of technical replicates of blood from a handful of donors. The assay was immunoSEQ multiplex PCR, and TCRdb's table has in-frame clones only and misses some. The table has roughly 82,000 clones, 96% seen once. Input material: T cells isolated from PBMCs. The origin of the receptors is a human donor in good health. Each CDR3 is given with its conserved first and last residue. Fields, in order: J gene, V gene, D gene, clone size, CDR3 protein, CDR3 DNA. D genes are given only for firm matches. Rows may omit the clone size; those that give it use once, few, many or a size class.

TRBJ2-3 | TRBV4-1 | NA | NA | CASSQEGRQGSDTQYF | TGCGCCAGCAGCCAAGAAGGCAGGCAGGGGTCAGATACGCAGTATTTT
TRBJ2-2 | TRBV11-2 | NA | few | CASKTVPTGELFF | TGTGCCAGCAAGACAGTACCCACCGGGGAGCTGTTTTTT
TRBJ1-4 | TRBV15 | NA | NA | CATSRDKQNEKLFF | TGTGCCACCAGCAGAGATAAACAGAATGAAAAACTGTTTTTT
TRBJ2-7 | TRBV18 | TRBD1 | NA | CASSPDRGVSYEQYF | TGTGCCAGCTCACCGGACAGGGGAGTCTCCTACGAGCAGTACTTC
TRBJ2-2 | TRBV18 | TRBD2 | NA | CASSGTRNTGELFF | TGTGCCAGCTCGGGGACTAGGAACACCGGGGAGCTGTTTTTT
TRBJ2-3 | TRBV4-1 | NA | NA | CASSQEERLTDTQYF | TGCGCCAGCAGCCAAGAGGAGCGTCTCACAGATACGCAGTATTTT
TRBJ1-1 | TRBV29-1 | NA | NA | CSVVLILNTEAFF | TGCAGCGTTGTACTGATTTTGAACACTGAAGCTTTCTTT
TRBJ2-1 | TRBV6-1 | TRBD1 | NA | CASSPGQGYNEQFF | TGTGCCAGCAGTCCGGGACAGGGCTACAATGAGCAGTTCTTC
TRBJ2-7 | TRBV11-3 | TRBD2 | NA | CASRNIGEGTGEQYF | TGTGCCAGCAGAAACATTGGGGAGGGGACCGGCGAGCAGTACTTC
TRBJ1-2 | TRBV4-3 | NA | NA | CASSQDTGAGRYTF | TGCGCCAGCAGCCAAGATACCGGTGCGGGTCGGTACACCTTC
TRBJ1-2 | TRBV5-6 | TRBD1 | NA | CASSVQTGVVDGYTF | TGTGCCAGCAGCGTCCAGACAGGGGTAGTAGACGGCTACACCTTC
TRBJ2-5 | TRBV5-1 | TRBD2 | NA | CASSPGTRGETQYF | TGCGCCAGCAGCCCGGGGACTAGGGGAGAGACCCAGTACTTC
TRBJ2-2 | TRBV6-4 | NA | NA | CASSLQEYGELFF | TGTGCCAGCAGTCTACAGGAATACGGGGAGCTGTTTTTT
TRBJ2-1 | TRBV5-1 | NA | NA | CASRRGNEQFF | TGCGCCAGCAGGAGGGGGAATGAGCAGTTCTTC
TRBJ1-2 | TRBV9 | TRBD1 | NA | CASSVGWGTGRDYGYTF | TGTGCCAGCAGCGTAGGGTGGGGGACAGGGAGGGACTATGGCTACACCTTC
TRBJ2-7 | TRBV7-2 | NA | NA | CASSFAGFSGYEQYF | TGTGCCAGCAGCTTCGCAGGGTTTTCTGGTTACGAGCAGTACTTC
TRBJ2-4 | TRBV4-3 | TRBD1 | NA | CASSQDGRGYIQYF | TGCGCCAGCAGCCAAGATGGCAGGGGGTACATTCAGTACTTC
TRBJ2-4 | TRBV27 | TRBD1 | NA | CASSLTGGYIQYF | TGTGCCAGCAGTTTAACAGGGGGATACATTCAGTACTTC
TRBJ2-3 | TRBV27 | NA | NA | CASSLRGNTDTQYF | TGTGCCAGCAGTCTCCGGGGAAACACAGATACGCAGTATTTT
TRBJ1-1 | TRBV29-1 | TRBD1 | NA | CSVLTGSLNTEAFF | TGCAGCGTTTTGACAGGGTCCCTGAACACTGAAGCTTTCTTT
TRBJ2-5 | TRBV4-2 | TRBD2 | NA | CASSQAGGQETQYF | TGTGCCAGCAGCCAAGCGGGAGGGCAAGAGACCCAGTACTTC
TRBJ2-3 | TRBV9 | TRBD2 | NA | CASSVTSGAADTQYF | TGTGCCAGCAGCGTCACTAGCGGGGCCGCAGATACGCAGTATTTT
TRBJ2-3 | TRBV13 | TRBD1 | NA | CASSAEDRGRDTQYF | TGTGCCAGCAGCGCAGAGGACAGGGGGCGAGATACGCAGTATTTT
TRBJ2-6 | TRBV27 | NA | NA | CAGSLWAGRFSGANVLTF | TGTGCCGGCAGTTTATGGGCAGGGCGGTTCTCTGGGGCCAACGTCCTGACTTTC
TRBJ1-4 | TRBV4-1 | TRBD1 | NA | CASSQVLVRQGGEKLFF | TGCGCCAGCAGCCAAGTTTTAGTCCGGCAGGGGGGAGAAAAACTGTTTTTT
TRBJ2-4 | TRBV15 | TRBD2 | NA | CATSSGGKNIQYF | TGTGCCACCAGCAGCGGGGGGAAAAACATTCAGTACTTC
TRBJ2-7 | TRBV13 | TRBD1 | NA | CASSFGTGHNEQYF | TGTGCCAGCAGCTTCGGGACAGGGCACAACGAGCAGTACTTC
TRBJ2-6 | TRBV6-1 | TRBD1 | NA | CASSGQGTSGANVLTF | TGTGCCAGCAGTGGACAGGGGACCTCTGGGGCCAACGTCCTGACTTTC
TRBJ2-3 | TRBV9 | TRBD2 | NA | CASSVEGTSTDTQYF | TGTGCCAGCAGCGTAGAAGGGACTAGTACAGATACGCAGTATTTT
TRBJ2-6 | TRBV14 | NA | NA | CASSHRSGANVLTF | TGTGCCAGCAGCCATAGATCGGGGGCCAACGTCCTGACTTTC
TRBJ1-1 | TRBV10-1 | NA | NA | CASSESRNTEAFF | TGCGCCAGCAGTGAGTCGCGGAACACTGAAGCTTTCTTT
TRBJ2-7 | TRBV2 | NA | NA | CASSARGRSYEQYF | TGTGCCAGCAGTGCCAGGGGCCGATCCTACGAGCAGTACTTC
TRBJ2-1 | TRBV5-8 | TRBD2 | once | CASSLYLAGGEEQFF | TGTGCCAGCAGCTTGTACCTAGCGGGAGGTGAGGAGCAGTTCTTC
TRBJ1-3 | TRBV6-5 | NA | NA | CASSYSGEVSGNTIYF | TGTGCCAGCAGTTACAGTGGGGAGGTCTCTGGAAACACCATATATTTT
TRBJ1-2 | TRBV7-2 | NA | NA | CASSLLGSYGYTF | TGTGCCAGCAGCTTATTAGGGAGCTATGGCTACACCTTC
TRBJ2-7 | TRBV27 | NA | NA | CASSLWQGHYEQYF | TGTGCCAGCAGTTTATGGCAGGGCCACTACGAGCAGTACTTC
TRBJ1-1 | TRBV11-3 | NA | few | CASSLDRSSTEAFF | TGTGCCAGCAGCTTAGACAGGTCTTCCACTGAAGCTTTCTTT
TRBJ1-5 | TRBV27 | NA | NA | CASSLSGFAQPQHF | TGTGCCAGCAGTTTGTCAGGGTTCGCTCAGCCCCAGCATTTT
TRBJ1-5 | TRBV7-9 | TRBD1 | NA | CASSQGQNQPQHF | TGTGCCAGCAGCCAGGGACAGAATCAGCCCCAGCATTTT
TRBJ1-2 | TRBV27 | NA | NA | CASSLQGWEGYTF | TGTGCCAGCAGTTTACAGGGGTGGGAAGGCTACACCTTC
TRBJ2-7 | TRBV28 | NA | NA | CASSGGGSRSYEQYF | TGTGCCAGCAGTGGGGGCGGGAGCCGCTCCTACGAGCAGTACTTC
TRBJ2-5 | TRBV9 | NA | NA | CASSGDMAETQYF | TGTGCCAGCAGCGGGGACATGGCGGAGACCCAGTACTTC
TRBJ2-7 | TRBV2 | TRBD1 | NA | CASDPTDRALFIEQYF | TGTGCCAGCGACCCAACCGACAGGGCGCTATTCATCGAGCAGTACTTC
TRBJ1-1 | TRBV5-1 | NA | NA | CASSPGGATNTEAFF | TGCGCCAGCAGCCCCGGAGGGGCAACGAACACTGAAGCTTTCTTT
TRBJ2-5 | TRBV10-3 | TRBD1 | NA | CAISEGDRGQETQYF | TGTGCCATCAGTGAAGGGGACAGGGGCCAAGAGACCCAGTACTTC
TRBJ1-5 | TRBV10-3 | TRBD1 | NA | CAISEDFGTGRLTQPQHF | TGTGCCATCAGTGAGGATTTCGGGACAGGGAGGCTTACTCAGCCCCAGCATTTT
TRBJ1-2 | TRBV6-5 | NA | NA | CASRSANYGYTF | TGTGCCAGCAGGTCAGCTAACTATGGCTACACCTTC
TRBJ2-2 | TRBV7-9 | TRBD1 | NA | CASSWGQGDTGELFF | TGTGCCAGCAGCTGGGGACAGGGAGACACCGGGGAGCTGTTTTTT